This T cell receptor beta chain was sequenced for a study of blood T cell repertoires in COVID-19. CDR3 length equals 15 residues. V trimming: 6 bases; J trimming: 10 bases; junction bases outside the gene matches: 13. Germline assignment: CDR1 MNHEY and CDR2 SVGAGI. Method: immunoSEQ multiplex PCR; TCRdb's copy keeps in-frame clones and lacks some. The sample carries just over 150,000 clones, roughly 85% recorded once. The material sequenced was peripheral blood. The chain is built from TRBV6-5 and TRBJ2-1; TRBD1 agrees at 9 bases. The origin of this receptor is a human donor with acute or convalescent COVID-19. The donor label of this sample is uncertain. CDR3 DNA sequence: TGTGCCAGCAGGACGGGACAGGGAGCTAGAAGGGAGCAGTTCTTC. Its protein is CASRTGQGARREQFF.